The clone carrying this TCR beta chain was seen a few times. The sample is drawn from a study of T cells in Graves' hyperthyroidism and ophthalmopathy. The CDR3 regions of TCR beta were amplified from RNA transcripts. TCR CDR3 underwent first-round RT-PCR with the HTBI primer set. TCRdb itself ran the multiplex PCR reads through MiXCR, one entry per CDR3 protein. The table includes hundreds of thousands of distinct CDR3 sequences, 15% to 18% detected once. CDR1 and CDR2 from the germline V gene are SGHVS and FNYEAQ. The CDR3 sequence is 16 residues long. V was pared by 0 bases and J by 4 bases, with 16 bases between.

This chain connects TRBV7-6 to TRBJ2-7; D is perhaps TRBD1 (5 bases). The sample consisted of blood. This TCR derives from a woman younger than 30 with Graves' hyperthyroidism. The CDR3 protein is CASSLADSLPFYEQYF. In DNA form, the CDR3 reads TGTGCCAGCAGCTTAGCCGACAGTCTTCCCTTTTACGAGCAGTACTTC.